The 14 T cell receptor beta chains presented below share a single source sample, sequenced in a study of blood T cell repertoires in COVID-19. Sequenced by immunoSEQ multiplex PCR; TCRdb stores in-frame clones only, minus some. The data show about 380,000 clones, with 85% seen just once and about 3.6% held by the top ten. The sample comprised peripheral blood. The receptors were gathered from a woman under 30 with acute or convalescent COVID-19.

The count of this clone is one. The chain links TRBV19 to TRBJ1-3, with 10 nucleotides matching TRBD1. The CDR3 length is 15 residues. V dropped 9 bases and J dropped 2; count of bases not matched to a gene: 7. Germline V CDR1 and CDR2: LNHDA, SQIVND (reference sequence). The CDR3 loop is CASGRDRGPGNTIYF. As DNA, the CDR3 is TGTGCCAGCGGCCGGGACAGGGGTCCTGGAAACACCATATATTTT.

In regard to this clone: Other DNA sequences in the same sample also yield this CDR3. V and J are TRBV6-5 and TRBJ1-1; no reliable D call. The CDR3 contains 12 residues. Germline V gene sequence: CDR1 MNHEY, CDR2 SVGAGI. Trimming pared 2 bases from V and 4 bases from J, leaving 5 bases between. CDR3 in DNA: TGTGCCAGCAGTTACGGCGGCACTGAAGCTTTCTTT. This gives the protein CASSYGGTEAFF.

Comments on this clone: Additional DNA sequences in this sample encode the identical CDR3. V gene TRBV28 combines with J gene TRBJ1-2, with D perhaps matching TRBD1 (6 bases). The length of the CDR3 is 13 residues. The germline V gene has CDR1 MDHEN and CDR2 SYDVKM. Trimming stripped 6 bases from V and 2 bases from J, with 10 bases between. The CDR3: CASRPQGNYGYTF. CDR3 bases: TGTGCCAGCAGACCTCAGGGGAACTATGGCTACACCTTC.

The genes are TRBV7-9 and TRBJ2-1; no clear D. There are 12 residues in the CDR3. The V end lost 5 bases, the J end lost 10 bases, and 12 bases lay between the germline ends. Germline-derived CDR1 and CDR2 are SEHNR and FQNEAQ (reference sequence). DNA of the CDR3: TGTGCCAGCAGCCTCGGGTTGGAGGAGCAGTTCTTC. Translating gives CASSLGLEEQFF.

The chain combines TRBV21-1 with TRBJ2-5; the table names TRBD2, a call not compared with the DNA. TRBV21-1 is listed as a pseudogene. The CDR3 extends over 16 amino acids. DNA for the CDR3: TGTGCCAGCAGCCACTTCACTAAGGAGGTAAAAGAGACCCAGTACTTC. It is translated as CASSHFTKEVKETQYF.

The chain uses TRBV7-6 and TRBJ2-5, with D tentatively TRBD2 (6 bases). The CDR3 contains 15 residues. Per germline, CDR1 SGHVS and CDR2 FNYEAQ. V shed 3 bases and J shed 5 bases, with 16 bases lying between them. The CDR3 loop reads CASSFGAGSGETQYF. The CDR3 DNA reads as TGTGCCAGCAGCTTTGGGGCGGGGTCGGGGGAGACCCAGTACTTC.

V gene TRBV30 combines with J gene TRBJ1-3; D unclear. The germline V and J ends were trimmed by 5 bases and 1 base, with 9 bases remaining between them. This CDR3 comprises 13 residues. Germline CDR1 is GTSNPN and CDR2 is SVGIG (reference sequence). The CDR3 DNA follows: TGTGCCTGGGGCGGAGCTTCTGGAAACACCATATATTTT. Its translation: CAWGGASGNTIYF.

The chain carries TRBV27 and TRBJ1-6; TRBD1 agrees at 8 bases. Trimming took 5 bases from V and 5 from J; bases not matched to a gene: 2. The CDR3 has 14 residues. Germline lookup yields CDR1 MNHEY and CDR2 SMNVEV (reference sequence). CDR3 in amino acids: CASSVTGDNSPLHF. The CDR3 DNA is TGTGCCAGCAGTGTGACAGGGGATAATTCACCCCTCCACTTT.

About this clone itself: The same CDR3 can be traced to other DNA sequences in this sample. The genes are TRBV19 and TRBJ1-2; unclear D gene. CDR3 length: 11 residues. V dropped 3 bases and J dropped 8 bases, with 7 bases sitting between them. Germline V gives CDR1 LNHDA, CDR2 SQIVND (reference sequence). CDR3 in amino acids: CASSISSGYTF. CDR3 bases: TGTGCCAGTAGTATCTCGAGCGGCTACACCTTC.

This sequence joins TRBV15 and TRBJ2-7; 7 bases match TRBD2. The CDR3 runs to 15 residues. The junction had 5 bases not matched to a gene; V was cut back by 0 bases and J by 3 bases. Germline-derived CDR1 and CDR2 are LNHNV and YYDKDF (reference sequence). CDR3 sequence reads: CATSRDGRAVYEQYF. The DNA of the CDR3 is TGTGCCACCAGCAGAGATGGGAGGGCCGTCTACGAGCAGTACTTC.

CDR3 DNA: TGTGCCACCAGTCCTGGGGGGGTAACCTACAATGAGCAGTTCTTC. Its translation is CATSPGGVTYNEQFF. The chain employs TRBV24-1 and TRBJ2-1; 7 bases are shared with TRBD2. Germline CDR1 and CDR2: KGHDR and SFDVKD. The CDR3 runs 15 residues. J was trimmed by 2 bases and V by 6 bases; bases with no gene match: 6.

The chain's CDR3 is CASSAYRGRNTIYF. CDR3 nucleotides: TGTGCCAGCTCGGCTTACAGGGGTCGAAACACCATATATTTT. The chain joins TRBV18 to TRBJ1-3; 7 bases are a match to TRBD1. CDR1 and CDR2 from the germline V gene are KGHSH and LQKENI. This CDR3 region has 14 residues. V shed 6 bases, J shed 5 bases, and the junction held 7 bases outside the gene matches.

This clone occurred once. The V and J genes are TRBV4-1 and TRBJ1-2; 7 bases agree with TRBD1. The CDR3 runs 15 residues. The ends lost 3 bases at V and 5 bases at J; junction bases unmatched: 9. Germline lookup yields CDR1 MGHRA and CDR2 YSYEKL. The CDR3 region is CASSHTTGRHYGYTF. The CDR3 nucleotides are TGCGCCAGCAGCCATACGACAGGGAGGCATTATGGCTACACCTTC.

This clone was picked up a small number of times. The chain has TRBV10-3 and TRBJ2-2, with TRBD2 identical over 8 bases. CDR1 is ENHRY, CDR2 SYGVKD, per germline. The CDR3 contains 14 residues. The junction had 10 bases not matched to a gene; V was cut back by 10 bases and J by 6 bases. In DNA form, the CDR3 reads TGTGCCACACGACGGGAGGGGGAAGCCGGGGAGCTGTTTTTT. Residues: CATRREGEAGELFF.